This T cell receptor beta chain comes out of a study of T cell repertoires in cytomegalovirus infection. Background on the study: Carrying CMV and the relevant HLA type showed in public TCR beta signatures. Notes on the study in general: HLA-C-restricted CMV clonotypes gave the most frequent clonotype in two of eight donors.

TCRdb independently ran MiXCR on the reads; one entry per CDR3 protein. The sample records about 890,000 distinct CDR3 sequences, around 29% being singletons. The CDR3 totals 17 residues. V shed 0 bases, J shed 5 bases, and the junction held 4 bases outside the gene matches. Germline V lookup: CDR1 LGHNA, CDR2 YSLEER. As regards this clonotype: The target antigen is unknown.

The receptor was derived from a human donor in good health (CMV status not recorded). Some clones in this sample may be carry-over from other donors' samples. The rearrangement links TRBV4-3 to TRBJ2-3, with 14 bases fitting TRBD2. This specimen was cultured CD8+ T cells from PBMCs, taken from culture after CMV antigen stimulation. DNA for the CDR3: TGCGCCAGCAGCCAAGAGACTAGCGGGGGGGGCCGAGATACGCAGTATTTT. Translated, it gives CASSQETSGGGRDTQYF.